A single sample is the source of the 25 T cell receptor beta chains below, sequenced in a study of CXCR3-negative and CXCR3-positive naive CD8 T cells. Carrying UMI labels, the TRB cDNA libraries were prepared through 5' RACE. TCRdb reprocessed the 5' RACE reads; each CDR3 protein has one entry and no DNA is given. The data show 30,000 to 40,000 distinct CDR3 sequences, and the top ten clones hold approximately 15%. The sample was memory CD8+ T cells from blood. These receptors were collected from a human donor in good health. Some clones in this sample may be carry-over from other donors' samples.

The V call is TRBV5-1, the J call TRBJ2-7; the D call from TCRdb, TRBD2, cannot be confirmed without DNA. Germline V lookup: CDR1 SGHRS, CDR2 YFSETQ. The CDR3 contains 12 residues. CDR3 loop: CASSSGSLGQYF.

The rearrangement joins TRBV20-1 to TRBJ2-7; no DNA is available, so the TRBD1 call from TCRdb remains unchecked. The CDR3 sequence is 15 residues long. CDR1 is DFQATT and CDR2 is SNEGSKA in the germline V gene (reference sequence). The CDR3 region is CSATDRGSSSYEQYF.

The chain is built from TRBV6-1 and TRBJ2-2; TCRdb selects TRBD2, and the lack of DNA leaves this call unchecked. The CDR3 length is 14 residues. Germline V gene lookup returns CDR1 MNHNS and CDR2 SASEGT. This chain's CDR3 is CASSDGGGAGELFF.

The V gene is TRBV6-4, the J gene TRBJ2-6. This CDR3 region has 15 residues. Per the germline V gene, CDR1 is MRHNA and CDR2 is SNTAGT. CDR3 residues: CASSDMSSGANVLTF.

CDR3 in amino acids: CASSQDGDILGYTF. The chain combines TRBV4-1 with TRBJ1-2; without DNA, the TCRdb call of TRBD1 cannot be checked. The CDR3 totals 14 residues. CDR1 is MGHRA, CDR2 YSYEKL, per germline.

The V and J genes are TRBV5-1 and TRBJ2-1; without DNA, the TCRdb call of TRBD1 cannot be checked. The CDR3 sequence is 14 residues long. The germline gives CDR1 SGHRS, CDR2 YFSETQ. Here the CDR3 reads CASSKGQGVNEQFF.

V usage is TRBV5-5 and J usage is TRBJ2-7; TCRdb names TRBD2, which stays unverified in the absence of DNA. From germline, CDR1 is SGHKS and CDR2 YYEKEE (reference sequence). The CDR3 consists of 15 residues. Here the CDR3 reads CASSSGASGYYEQYF.

This chain joins TRBV6-4 and TRBJ2-6. The CDR3 length is 14 residues. In germline, CDR1 is MRHNA, CDR2 SNTAGT. The CDR3 region is CASSLSSGANVLTF.

The J gene is TRBJ2-1, the V gene TRBV27; without DNA, the TCRdb call of TRBD2 cannot be checked. The germline CDR1 and CDR2 sequences are MNHEY and SMNVEV (reference sequence). The length of the CDR3 is 14 residues. The CDR3 sequence: CASNPSGAYNEQFF.

This chain links TRBV25-1 with TRBJ1-1; TCRdb's assignment of TRBD1 cannot be checked, as there is no DNA. This CDR3 contains 15 residues. The germline V gene has CDR1 MGHDK and CDR2 SYGVNS. The CDR3 sequence: CASSGLDSLNTGAFF.

J is TRBJ2-2 and V is TRBV20-1. The CDR3 consists of 16 residues. Germline V gives CDR1 DFQATT, CDR2 SNEGSKA (reference sequence). CDR3: CSARYPMQVDTGELFF.

The chain recombines TRBV7-3 with TRBJ1-2; the TCRdb D gene call, TRBD1, has no DNA to confirm it. Germline CDR1 and CDR2: SGHTA and FQGTGA. This CDR3 has 11 residues. The CDR3 region is CASSPTDPPTF.

This chain joins TRBV7-9 and TRBJ2-1; TCRdb names TRBD1, which stays unverified in the absence of DNA. Germline CDR1 is SEHNR and CDR2 is FQNEAQ (reference sequence). The CDR3 spans 14 residues. The CDR3 sequence: CASSIGTSYNEQFF.

This chain uses TRBV7-7 with TRBJ1-2; TCRdb picks TRBD1, but there is no DNA to check that call. The CDR3 spans 13 residues. Germline lookup yields CDR1 SSHAT and CDR2 FNYEAQ (reference sequence). This CDR3 reads CASSLGTDYGYTF. Together with reference TRBV7-7 and TRBJ1-2, the CDR3 gives the full variable domain: GAGVSQSPRYKVTKRGQDVTLRCDPISSHATLYWYQQALGQGPEFLTYFNYEAQPDKSGLPSDRFSAERPEGSISTLTIQRTEQRDSAMYRCASSLGTDYGYTFGSGTRLTVV.

V is TRBV19 and J is TRBJ1-1; TCRdb selects TRBD1, and the lack of DNA leaves this call unchecked. CDR1 is LNHDA and CDR2 is SQIVND in the germline V gene (reference sequence). This CDR3 region has 14 residues. The CDR3 sequence is CASSIGTGVTEAFF.

The chain is built from TRBV27 and TRBJ1-5. CDR3 length: 14 residues. Germline V gene lookup returns CDR1 MNHEY and CDR2 SMNVEV (reference sequence). CDR3 sequence reads: CASSSRLGNQPQHF.

V and J are TRBV24-1 and TRBJ2-3; TCRdb selects TRBD2, and the lack of DNA leaves this call unchecked. CDR1 KGHDR and CDR2 SFDVKD come from the germline V gene. The CDR3 runs 15 residues. CDR3 sequence reads: CATSDLAESTDTQYF.

The chain employs TRBV5-1 and TRBJ2-7. This CDR3 spans 14 amino acids. Germline lookup yields CDR1 SGHRS and CDR2 YFSETQ. This CDR3 reads CASSIHTSSYEQYF.

The chain links TRBV7-6 to TRBJ2-5; the TCRdb D gene call, TRBD1, has no DNA to confirm it. This CDR3 spans 18 amino acids. Germline-derived CDR1 and CDR2 are SGHVS and FNYEAQ. This chain's CDR3 is CASSSWDLTGRMTETQYF.

The V call is TRBV6-2 or TRBV6-3, the J call TRBJ2-7. This CDR3 is 15 amino acids long. CDR1 is MNHEY, CDR2 SVGEGT, per germline. This CDR3 is CASSYSQESSYEQYF.

The rearrangement joins TRBV15 to TRBJ1-2. The CDR3 is 15 amino acids. CDR1 is LNHNV, CDR2 YYDKDF, per germline (reference sequence). CDR3: CATSRDLVPNYGYTF. The variable domain in full, completed from reference TRBV15 and TRBJ1-2, reads DAMVIQNPRYQVTQFGKPVTLSCSQTLNHNVMYWYQQKSSQAPKLLFHYYDKDFNNEADTPDNFQSRRPNTSFCFLDIRSPGLGDTAMYLCATSRDLVPNYGYTFGSGTRLTVV.

V gene TRBV29-1 combines with J gene TRBJ2-7. CDR1 is SQVTM and CDR2 is ANQGSEA in the germline V gene. The CDR3 sequence is 12 residues long. The CDR3 region is CSALGRTYEQYF.

The rearrangement joins TRBV24-1 to TRBJ2-7; TCRdb names TRBD1, which stays unverified in the absence of DNA. The CDR3 consists of 13 residues. Germline CDR1 KGHDR, CDR2 SFDVKD. The CDR3 is CATSRPDSYEQYF.

The J gene is TRBJ2-7, the V gene TRBV7-9. The CDR3 is 13 residues long. Germline assignment: CDR1 SEHNR and CDR2 FQNEAQ (reference sequence). The CDR3 region is CASSPPRTIEQYF.

The chain joins TRBV29-1 to TRBJ2-1; the TCRdb D gene call, TRBD1, has no DNA to confirm it. The CDR3 has 12 amino acids. Germline assignment: CDR1 SQVTM and CDR2 ANQGSEA. CDR3 sequence reads: CSVEQGPNEQFF.